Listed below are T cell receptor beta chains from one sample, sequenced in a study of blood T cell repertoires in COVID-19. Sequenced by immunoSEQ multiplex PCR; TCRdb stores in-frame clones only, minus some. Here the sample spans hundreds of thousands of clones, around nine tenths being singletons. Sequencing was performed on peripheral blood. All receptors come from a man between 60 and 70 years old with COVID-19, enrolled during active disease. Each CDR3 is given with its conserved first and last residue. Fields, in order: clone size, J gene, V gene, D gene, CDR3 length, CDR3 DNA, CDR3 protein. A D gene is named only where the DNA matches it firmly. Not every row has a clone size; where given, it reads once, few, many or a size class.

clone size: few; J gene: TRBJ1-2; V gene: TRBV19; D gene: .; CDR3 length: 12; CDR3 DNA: TGTGCCAGTAGTATTACGGACTATGGCTACACCTTC; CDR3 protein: CASSITDYGYTF
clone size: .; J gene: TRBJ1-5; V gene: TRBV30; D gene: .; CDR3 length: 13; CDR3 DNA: TGTGCCTGGAGTGGAGACAGAAATCAGCCCCAGCATTTT; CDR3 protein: CAWSGDRNQPQHF
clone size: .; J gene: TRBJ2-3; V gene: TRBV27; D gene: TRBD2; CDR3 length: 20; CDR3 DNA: TGTGCCAGCAGTTTATCGTTCCGGGGACTAGCGGGAGCTAGCACAGATACGCAGTATTTT; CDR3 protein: CASSLSFRGLAGASTDTQYF
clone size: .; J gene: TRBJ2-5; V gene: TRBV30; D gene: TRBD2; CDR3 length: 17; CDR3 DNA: TGTGCCTGGAGAACTGACGGACTAGCGGGGGTGGGAGAGACCCAGTACTTC; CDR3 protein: CAWRTDGLAGVGETQYF
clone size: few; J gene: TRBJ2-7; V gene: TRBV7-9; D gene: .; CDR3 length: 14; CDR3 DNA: TGTGCCAGCACCCCTGGAGGAGGGCTCTACGAGCAGTACTTC; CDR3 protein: CASTPGGGLYEQYF
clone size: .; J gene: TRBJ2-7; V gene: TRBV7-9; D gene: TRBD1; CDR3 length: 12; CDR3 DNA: TGTGCCAGCAGCTCACAGGGGTACGAGCAGTACTTC; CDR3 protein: CASSSQGYEQYF
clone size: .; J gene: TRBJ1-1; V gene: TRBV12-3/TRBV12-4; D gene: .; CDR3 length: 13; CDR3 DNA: TGTGCCAGCAGTTTGGGCACGAACACTGAAGCTTTCTTT; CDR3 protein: CASSLGTNTEAFF
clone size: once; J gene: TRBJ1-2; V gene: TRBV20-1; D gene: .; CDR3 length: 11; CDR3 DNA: TGCAGTAACAGGGCGTCCGGTGGCTACACCTTC; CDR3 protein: CSNRASGGYTF
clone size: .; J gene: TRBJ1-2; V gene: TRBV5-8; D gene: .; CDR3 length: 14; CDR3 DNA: TGTGCCAGCAGCTTCCGGGGGTTGGGCTATGGCTACACCTTC; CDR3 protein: CASSFRGLGYGYTF
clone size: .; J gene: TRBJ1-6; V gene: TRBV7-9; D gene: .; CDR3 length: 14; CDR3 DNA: TGTGCCAGCAGCTTAGACAACGCTAATTCACCCCTCCACTTT; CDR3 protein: CASSLDNANSPLHF
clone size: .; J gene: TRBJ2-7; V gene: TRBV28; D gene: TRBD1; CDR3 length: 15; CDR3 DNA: TGTGCCAGCAGCATGCCTGGGACAGGGGTGAACGAGCAGTACTTC; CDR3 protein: CASSMPGTGVNEQYF
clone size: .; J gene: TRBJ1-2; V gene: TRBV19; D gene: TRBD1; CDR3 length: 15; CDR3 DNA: TGTGCCACCTCTCCTTTGACAGGGATTAACTATGGCTACACCTTC; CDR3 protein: CATSPLTGINYGYTF
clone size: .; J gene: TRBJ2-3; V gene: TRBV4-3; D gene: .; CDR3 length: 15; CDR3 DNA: TGCGCCAGCAGCCAGGGGCGCGGTAACACAGATACGCAGTATTTT; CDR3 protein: CASSQGRGNTDTQYF
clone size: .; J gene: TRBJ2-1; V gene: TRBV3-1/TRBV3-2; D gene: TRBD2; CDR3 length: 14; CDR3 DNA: TGTGCCAGCAGCCAGGCGGGAGAGTACAATGAGCAGTTCTTC; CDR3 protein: CASSQAGEYNEQFF
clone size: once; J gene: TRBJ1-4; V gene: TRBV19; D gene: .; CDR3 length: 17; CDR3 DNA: TGTGCCAGTAGTATAGATCTACCGGGACACTTGAATGAAAAACTGTTTTTT; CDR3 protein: CASSIDLPGHLNEKLFF
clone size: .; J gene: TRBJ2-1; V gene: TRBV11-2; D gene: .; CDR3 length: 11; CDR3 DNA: TGTGCCAGCAGCCGAGCTAATGAGCAGTTCTTC; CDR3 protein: CASSRANEQFF